A selection of T cell receptor beta chains follows, all from one sample in a study of CD8 T cells in ankylosing spondylitis. TCRdb ran MiXCR on the 5' RACE reads and lists one entry per CDR3 protein. Of hundreds of thousands of distinct CDR3 sequences listed, roughly 32% are singletons. The sample comprised blood, either unsorted or a sorted T cell fraction (not recorded which). The receptors were sampled from a male donor with ankylosing spondylitis or in good health (not recorded which). The conserved cysteine and the conserved F or W are not part of the CDR3 here. Each record gives: J gene, V gene, CDR3 length, clone size, CDR3 protein. Clone size is shown for a subset of rows, as once, few, many or a class of expanded clone.

j_call: TRBJ2-5; v_call: TRBV20-1; cdr3_length: 8; clone_size: many; cdr3_aa: TDREETQY
j_call: TRBJ2-2; v_call: TRBV5-1; cdr3_length: 13; clone_size: NA; cdr3_aa: ASSQSLTNTGELF
j_call: TRBJ2-2; v_call: TRBV27; cdr3_length: 14; clone_size: few; cdr3_aa: ASSRTGGPNTGELF
j_call: TRBJ2-5; v_call: TRBV20-1; cdr3_length: 13; clone_size: few; cdr3_aa: SAATSGGAKETQY
j_call: TRBJ2-6; v_call: TRBV20-1; cdr3_length: 14; clone_size: NA; cdr3_aa: SAPGQRSSGANVLT
j_call: TRBJ2-2; v_call: TRBV29-1; cdr3_length: 11; clone_size: few; cdr3_aa: SVVRRNTGELF
j_call: TRBJ2-7; v_call: TRBV12-3/TRBV12-4; cdr3_length: 10; clone_size: NA; cdr3_aa: ASSLDLYEQY
j_call: TRBJ1-2; v_call: TRBV12-3/TRBV12-4; cdr3_length: 12; clone_size: NA; cdr3_aa: ASSPWTQARGYT
j_call: TRBJ2-3; v_call: TRBV20-1; cdr3_length: 13; clone_size: NA; cdr3_aa: SARDLRGSTDTQY
j_call: TRBJ2-5; v_call: TRBV29-1; cdr3_length: 10; clone_size: many; cdr3_aa: SVGEARETQY
j_call: TRBJ2-3; v_call: TRBV12-3/TRBV12-4; cdr3_length: 10; clone_size: NA; cdr3_aa: ASSVSADTQY
j_call: TRBJ1-1; v_call: TRBV3-1; cdr3_length: 11; clone_size: NA; cdr3_aa: ASSQVQATEAF
j_call: TRBJ1-2; v_call: TRBV2; cdr3_length: 12; clone_size: NA; cdr3_aa: ASRDVGGQYGYT
j_call: TRBJ2-7; v_call: TRBV12-3/TRBV12-4; cdr3_length: 11; clone_size: NA; cdr3_aa: ASRQGFSYEQY
j_call: TRBJ2-1; v_call: TRBV7-9; cdr3_length: 14; clone_size: NA; cdr3_aa: ASSTSGGFGENEQF
j_call: TRBJ2-3; v_call: TRBV7-6; cdr3_length: 15; clone_size: NA; cdr3_aa: ASSLAVAGGLTDTQY
j_call: TRBJ2-7; v_call: TRBV27; cdr3_length: 12; clone_size: few; cdr3_aa: ASSLFPGDGEQY
j_call: TRBJ2-7; v_call: TRBV12-3/TRBV12-4; cdr3_length: 12; clone_size: NA; cdr3_aa: ASSLGVAVYEQY
j_call: TRBJ1-5; v_call: TRBV6-2/TRBV6-3; cdr3_length: 11; clone_size: few; cdr3_aa: ASGTGRNQPQH